This T cell receptor (beta chain) emerged from a study of blood T cell repertoires in COVID-19. V was pared by 5 bases and J by 1 base, with 4 bases of the junction left unmatched. This CDR3 has 16 amino acids. CDR1 and CDR2 from the germline V gene are SGHTA and FQGNSA. Authors' data handling: Counts of nucleated cells, estimated from reference gene primer amplification, were obtained. Using immunoSEQ multiplex PCR, the repertoire was profiled, and TCRdb retains in-frame clones only, with some absent. The DNA was the basis for D and trimming; V, J and clone size are from that table. This sample carries some 30,000 clones, approximately 90% of them seen once, and the ten largest clones take approximately 2.5%.

The TCR sequence derives from a middle-aged man with active COVID-19. The sequencing sample was made of peripheral blood. This sequence joins TRBV7-2 and TRBJ2-7, with 14 bases that match TRBD2. CDR3 sequence: CASSQTSGGVSYEQYF. CDR3 DNA: TGTGCCAGCAGCCAGACTAGCGGGGGGGTTTCCTACGAGCAGTACTTC. The variable domain in full, with the rest retrieved from reference TRBV7-2 and TRBJ2-7, is GAGVSQSPSNKVTEKGKDVELRCDPISGHTALYWYRQSLGQGLEFLIYFQGNSAPDKSGLPSDRFSAERTGGSVSTLTIQRTQQEDSAVYLCASSQTSGGVSYEQYFGPGTRLTVT.